The rows below give T cell receptor beta chains drawn from one sample of a study of blood T cell repertoires in COVID-19. Sequencing was performed with immunoSEQ multiplex PCR; in TCRdb, only in-frame clones are kept and a portion is missing. The table lists about 98,000 clones, around 82% of them singletons. Material for sequencing was peripheral blood. The receptors come from a man in his sixties or seventies with active or convalescent COVID-19. Each CDR3 is given with its conserved first and last residue. Fields, in order: clone size, D gene, J gene, V gene, CDR3 protein, CDR3 DNA. A D gene is named only where the DNA matches it firmly. Clone size is shown for a subset of rows, as once, few, many or a class of expanded clone.

>.|.|TRBJ2-3|TRBV12-3/TRBV12-4
CASSISRADTQYF
TGTGCCAGCAGCATCAGTCGTGCAGATACGCAGTATTTT
>.|TRBD2|TRBJ2-7|TRBV27
CASSLGAGAYEQYF
TGTGCCAGCAGTTTAGGGGCGGGGGCCTACGAGCAGTACTTC
>.|.|TRBJ1-3|TRBV7-2
CASSLGGLGSGNTIYF
TGTGCCAGCAGCTTAGGAGGTTTGGGCTCTGGAAACACCATATATTTT
>.|TRBD2|TRBJ2-1|TRBV4-1
CASSQERSGGHEQFF
TGCGCCAGCAGCCAAGAAAGGAGCGGGGGCCATGAGCAGTTCTTC
>once|TRBD2|TRBJ2-5|TRBV4-2
CASSQAGPASGGETQYF
TGTGCCAGCAGCCAAGCGGGTCCCGCTAGCGGGGGGGAGACCCAGTACTTC
>.|.|TRBJ2-1|TRBV6-5
CASSTDSSYNEQFF
TGTGCCAGCAGTACGGACAGCTCCTACAATGAGCAGTTCTTC
>.|TRBD2|TRBJ2-2|TRBV7-7
CASSRDPSGGGELFF
TGTGCTAGCAGCAGAGACCCTAGCGGGGGCGGGGAGCTGTTTTTT
>.|.|TRBJ2-5|TRBV4-1
CASSQPQGTQYF
TGCGCCAGCAGTCAACCTCAGGGGACCCAGTACTTC
>.|.|TRBJ2-2|TRBV4-3
CASSQFRGGDPGELFF
TGCGCCAGCAGCCAATTCAGGGGTGGGGACCCCGGGGAGCTGTTTTTT
>.|.|TRBJ1-2|TRBV12-5
CASGLAYSGGANYGYTF
TGTGCTAGTGGTTTGGCATACAGCGGAGGAGCTAACTATGGCTACACCTTC
>.|TRBD1|TRBJ1-2|TRBV18
CASSPGQAGYTF
TGTGCCAGCTCACCCGGACAGGCCGGCTACACCTTC
>.|.|TRBJ2-5|TRBV5-1
CASSLVQGRRETQYF
TGCGCCAGCAGCTTGGTCCAGGGGAGAAGAGAGACCCAGTACTTC
>.|TRBD2|TRBJ2-3|TRBV5-1
CASSLVSGADTQYF
TGCGCCAGCAGCTTGGTTAGCGGGGCGGATACGCAGTATTTT
>.|TRBD2|TRBJ2-3|TRBV30
CAWSFGGGGTDTQYF
TGTGCCTGGAGTTTCGGCGGGGGGGGCACAGATACGCAGTATTTT
>.|.|TRBJ1-1|TRBV19
CASSIAGRVTEAFF
TGTGCCAGTAGTATAGCGGGCAGGGTAACTGAAGCTTTCTTT
>.|TRBD1|TRBJ2-5|TRBV5-6
CASSPTGTKTQYF
TGTGCCAGCAGCCCGACAGGGACCAAGACCCAGTACTTC
>.|.|TRBJ1-2|TRBV24-1
CATSDSAGGGYTF
TGTGCCACCAGTGATTCTGCCGGGGGGGGCTACACCTTC
>.|.|TRBJ1-6|TRBV5-4
CASSSTSYNSPLHF
TGTGCCAGCAGCTCCACATCATATAATTCACCCCTCCACTTT
>once|TRBD1|TRBJ1-4|TRBV11-2
CASSFPTGWGEKLFF
TGTGCCAGCAGCTTTCCGACAGGGTGGGGTGAAAAACTGTTTTTT
>.|.|TRBJ2-7|TRBV5-4
CASSLQTGDFYEQYF
TGTGCCAGCAGCCTACAGACAGGAGATTTCTACGAGCAGTACTTC
>.|TRBD1|TRBJ1-3|TRBV6-5
CASRTDRGVGNTIYF
TGTGCCAGCAGAACGGACAGGGGAGTAGGAAACACCATATATTTT
>.|.|TRBJ2-7|TRBV7-2
CASSSSPRQPSYEQYF
TGTGCCAGCAGCTCCAGCCCCAGGCAACCCTCCTACGAGCAGTACTTC
>once|.|TRBJ1-5|TRBV30
CAWSGETGGNQPQHF
TGTGCCTGGAGTGGGGAAACCGGGGGAAATCAGCCCCAGCATTTT
>.|TRBD1|TRBJ1-1|TRBV19
CASSRDRLPEAFF
TGTGCCAGTAGTAGGGACAGGCTCCCTGAAGCTTTCTTT
>once|TRBD2|TRBJ2-1|TRBV7-6
CASSRRVVQTGGRVNEQFF
TGTGCCAGCAGCCGAAGGGTGGTACAAACGGGGGGTCGGGTAAATGAGCAGTTCTTC
>.|.|TRBJ1-1|TRBV20-1
CSARGGAEAFF
TGCAGTGCTAGAGGGGGGGCTGAAGCTTTCTTT
>.|.|TRBJ1-3|TRBV5-5
CASSLGGSGNTIYF
TGTGCCAGCAGCTTGGGAGGGAGTGGAAACACCATATATTTT
>.|.|TRBJ2-5|TRBV5-1
CASSLLVQGETQYF
TGCGCCAGCAGCCTCCTGGTACAGGGAGAGACCCAGTACTTC
>.|TRBD1|TRBJ1-5|TRBV12-3/TRBV12-4
CASSRTGDKPQHF
TGTGCCAGCAGTCGGACAGGGGATAAGCCCCAGCATTTT
>.|.|TRBJ1-3|TRBV27
CASSVRQGNTIYF
TGTGCCAGCAGCGTCCGACAGGGAAACACCATATATTTT
>few|TRBD1|TRBJ1-2|TRBV7-8
CASSLEGGTNYGYTF
TGTGCCAGCAGCTTAGAAGGGGGCACTAACTATGGCTACACCTTC
>.|TRBD1|TRBJ1-5|TRBV29-1
CSVGQGNQPQHF
TGCAGCGTTGGACAGGGGAATCAGCCCCAGCATTTT
>few|.|TRBJ2-7|TRBV19
CASTPSGGSSYEQYF
TGTGCCAGTACCCCCTCGGGGGGCAGCTCCTACGAGCAGTACTTC
>.|.|TRBJ1-5|TRBV11-3
CASSSDSWYNQPQHF
TGTGCCAGCAGCTCCGACAGTTGGTACAATCAGCCCCAGCATTTT
>few|.|TRBJ1-6|TRBV7-9
CASSKQDLAPLHF
TGTGCCAGCAGCAAACAGGATCTGGCACCCCTCCACTTT